This T cell receptor (beta chain) emerged from a study of T cell responses to AZD1222 COVID-19 vaccine. Points from the study as a whole: Reportedly, nearly half of unique spike TCRs recognized epitopes outside B.1.351/B.1.1.7 mutations. There were vaccine-associated CD4 TCRs across spike, dominant at 160-218 and 743-854.

The CDR3 length is 14 residues. Germline-derived CDR1 and CDR2 are SGDLS and YYNGEE. V was pared by 0 bases and J by 6 bases, with 13 bases between. The method was immunoSEQ multiplex PCR; TCRdb's version includes in-frame clones alone and lacks a portion of them. The sample shows some 180,000 clones, 94% of them seen only once. A remark on this clone: Its specificity is not known.

Second-dose timings of about 4 or about 12 weeks were pooled. The receptor was derived from an adult who received the AZD1222 COVID-19 vaccine. Sequences were derived from peripheral blood, sampled 28 days after the second AZD1222 dose. The gene calls are TRBV9 and TRBJ2-7; a possible D gene is TRBD1 (5 bases). The CDR3 bases are TGTGCCAGCAGCGTAGCCCGGGCAGGGCTCGAGCAGTACTTC. Translated: CASSVARAGLEQYF. Filled out from reference TRBV9 and TRBJ2-7, the complete variable domain reads DSGVTQTPKHLITATGQRVTLRCSPRSGDLSVYWYQQSLDQGLQFLIQYYNGEERAKGNILERFSAQQFPDLHSELNLSSLELGDSALYFCASSVARAGLEQYFGPGTRLTVT.